The clone carrying this TCR beta chain was found a few times. No antigen is known for it. TCRdb's table, derived via immunoSEQ multiplex PCR, lists solely in-frame clones and lacks some. The sample has approximately 90,000 clones, roughly 90% seen once; the top ten hold about 0.31%. This CDR3 region has 13 residues. Between the trimmed V and J ends, which lost 0 bases and 3 bases, there was a span of 5 bases. Germline V gene lookup returns CDR1 LNHNV and CDR2 YYDKDF (reference sequence). This entry comes from a study of OX40 agonist ivuxolimab in advanced cancers. Study results and limitations: Clones of CD4+ and CD8+ blood T cells grew by week 6 at doses of 0.1 to 3.0 mg/kg.

The TCR was taken from an adult with an advanced solid tumor such as melanoma, head and neck, liver or kidney cancer. This sample comprised CD4+ or CD8+ T cells sorted from blood, obtained in a trial of the OX40 agonist ivuxolimab. The chain employs TRBV15 and TRBJ1-1; D is unclear. DNA for the CDR3: TGTGCCACCAGCAGAGATCTTTACACTGAAGCTTTCTTT. This sequence encodes CATSRDLYTEAFF.